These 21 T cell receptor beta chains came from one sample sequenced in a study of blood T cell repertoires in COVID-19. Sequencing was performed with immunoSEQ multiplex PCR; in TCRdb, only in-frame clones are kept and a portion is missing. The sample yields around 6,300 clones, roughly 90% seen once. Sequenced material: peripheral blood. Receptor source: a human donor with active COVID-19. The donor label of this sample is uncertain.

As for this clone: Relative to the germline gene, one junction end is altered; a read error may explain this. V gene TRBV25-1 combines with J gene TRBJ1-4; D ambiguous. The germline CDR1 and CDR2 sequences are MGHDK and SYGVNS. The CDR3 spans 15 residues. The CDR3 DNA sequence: TGTGCCAGCAGGGAATGGGAGGATAACGGGGAAAAACTGTTTTTT. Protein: CASREWEDNGEKLFF.

The CDR3 is CASSSVDRGYEQYF. The CDR3 nucleotides are TGTGCCAGCAGCTCCGTGGACCGGGGCTACGAGCAGTACTTC. This chain links TRBV7-2 with TRBJ2-7; tentative D call: TRBD2 (5 bases). Trimming pared 4 bases from V and 3 bases from J, leaving 13 bases between. The CDR3 loop spans 14 amino acids. Germline-derived CDR1 and CDR2 are SGHTA and FQGNSA. Full variable domain (outside the CDR3, taken from reference TRBV7-2 and TRBJ2-7): GAGVSQSPSNKVTEKGKDVELRCDPISGHTALYWYRQSLGQGLEFLIYFQGNSAPDKSGLPSDRFSAERTGGSVSTLTIQRTQQEDSAVYLCASSSVDRGYEQYFGPGTRLTVT.

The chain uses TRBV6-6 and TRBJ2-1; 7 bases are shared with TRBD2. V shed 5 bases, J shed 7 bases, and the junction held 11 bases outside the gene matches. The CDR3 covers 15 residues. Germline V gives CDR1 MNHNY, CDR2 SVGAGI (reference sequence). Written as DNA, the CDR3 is TGTGCCAGCAGTCTGTCTCTAGCGGCGCCTAATGAGCAGTTCTTC. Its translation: CASSLSLAAPNEQFF.

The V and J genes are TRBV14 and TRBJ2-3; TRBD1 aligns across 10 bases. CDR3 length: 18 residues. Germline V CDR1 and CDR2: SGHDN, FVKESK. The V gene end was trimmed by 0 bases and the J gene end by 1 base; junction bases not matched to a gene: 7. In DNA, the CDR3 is TGTGCCAGCAGCCAAGACTGGGACAGGGGAAGGGGCACAGATACGCAGTATTTT. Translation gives CASSQDWDRGRGTDTQYF.

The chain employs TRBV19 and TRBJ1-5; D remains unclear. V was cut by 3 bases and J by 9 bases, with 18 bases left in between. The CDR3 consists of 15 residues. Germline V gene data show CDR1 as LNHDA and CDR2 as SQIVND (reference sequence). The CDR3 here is CASSISIGSPRPQHF. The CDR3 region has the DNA TGTGCCAGTAGTATCAGCATTGGGAGCCCGCGGCCCCAGCATTTT. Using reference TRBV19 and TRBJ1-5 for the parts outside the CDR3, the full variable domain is DGGITQSPKYLFRKEGQNVTLSCEQNLNHDAMYWYRQDPGQGLRLIYYSQIVNDFQKGDIAEGYSVSREKKESFPLTVTSAQKNPTAFYLCASSISIGSPRPQHFGDGTRLSIL.

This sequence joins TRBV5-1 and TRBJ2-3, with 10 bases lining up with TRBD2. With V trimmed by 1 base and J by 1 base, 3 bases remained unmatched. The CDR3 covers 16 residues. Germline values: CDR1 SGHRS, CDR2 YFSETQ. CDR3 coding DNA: TGCGCCAGCAGCTTGTTCGGGACTAGCGGCACAGATACGCAGTATTTT. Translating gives CASSLFGTSGTDTQYF.

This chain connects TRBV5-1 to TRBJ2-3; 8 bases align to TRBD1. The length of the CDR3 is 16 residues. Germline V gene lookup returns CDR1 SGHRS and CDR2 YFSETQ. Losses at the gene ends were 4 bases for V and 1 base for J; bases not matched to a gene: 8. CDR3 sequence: CASSRGQVWRTDTQYF. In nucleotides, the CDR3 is TGCGCCAGCAGCAGGGGACAGGTTTGGCGCACAGATACGCAGTATTTT.

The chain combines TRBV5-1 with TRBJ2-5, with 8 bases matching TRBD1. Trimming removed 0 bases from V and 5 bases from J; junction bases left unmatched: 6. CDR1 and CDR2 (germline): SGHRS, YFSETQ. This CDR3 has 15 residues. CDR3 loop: CASSLAPGGYETQYF. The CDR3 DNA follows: TGCGCCAGCAGCTTGGCGCCAGGGGGCTACGAGACCCAGTACTTC.

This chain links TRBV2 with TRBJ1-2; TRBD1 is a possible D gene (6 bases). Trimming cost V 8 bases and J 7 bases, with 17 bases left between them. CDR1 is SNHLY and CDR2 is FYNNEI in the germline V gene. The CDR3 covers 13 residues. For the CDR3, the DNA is TGTGCCAGCCGAAAGGAAAGCAGGGGTGGCTACACCTTC. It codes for CASRKESRGGYTF.

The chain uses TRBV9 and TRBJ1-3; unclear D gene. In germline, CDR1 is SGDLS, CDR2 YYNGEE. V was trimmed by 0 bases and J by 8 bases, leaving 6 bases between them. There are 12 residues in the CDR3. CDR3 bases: TGTGCCAGCAGCGTAGGAGCGGACACCATATATTTT. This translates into CASSVGADTIYF.

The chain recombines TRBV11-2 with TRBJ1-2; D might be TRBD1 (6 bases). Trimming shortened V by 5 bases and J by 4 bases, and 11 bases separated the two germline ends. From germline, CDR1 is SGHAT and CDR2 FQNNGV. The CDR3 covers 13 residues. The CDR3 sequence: CASSKTGLYGYTF. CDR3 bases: TGTGCCAGCAGCAAGACAGGCCTCTATGGCTACACCTTC.

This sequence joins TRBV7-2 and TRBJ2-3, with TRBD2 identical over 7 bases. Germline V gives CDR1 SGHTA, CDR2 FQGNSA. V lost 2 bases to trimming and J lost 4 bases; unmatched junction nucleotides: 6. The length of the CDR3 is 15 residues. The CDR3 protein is CASSLRRGGSDTQYF. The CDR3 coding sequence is TGTGCCAGCAGCTTAAGGCGCGGGGGATCAGATACGCAGTATTTT.

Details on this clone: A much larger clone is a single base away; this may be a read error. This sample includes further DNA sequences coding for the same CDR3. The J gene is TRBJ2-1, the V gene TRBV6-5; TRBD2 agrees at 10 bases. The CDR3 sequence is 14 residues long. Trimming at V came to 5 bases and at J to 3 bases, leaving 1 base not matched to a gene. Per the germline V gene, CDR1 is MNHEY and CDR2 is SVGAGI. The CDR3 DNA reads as TGTGCCAGCAGTCGGACTAGCGGCTACAATGAGCAGTTCTTC. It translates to CASSRTSGYNEQFF.

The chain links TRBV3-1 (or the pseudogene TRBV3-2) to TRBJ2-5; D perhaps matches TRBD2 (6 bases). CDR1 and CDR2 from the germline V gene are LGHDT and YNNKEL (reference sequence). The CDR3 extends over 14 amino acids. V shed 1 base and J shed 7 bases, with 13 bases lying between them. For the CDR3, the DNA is TGTGCCAGCAGCCAAGGTGGGGGGACCGCGACCCAGTACTTC. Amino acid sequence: CASSQGGGTATQYF.

Here the CDR3 reads CASSFTTGVTQFF. In nucleotides, the CDR3 is TGTGCCAGCAGCTTTACTACAGGAGTTACGCAGTTCTTC. The chain combines TRBV5-6 with TRBJ2-1, with D possibly TRBD1 on 5 matching bases. The V end was cut by 2 bases, the J end by 12 bases, with 15 bases between. CDR1 is SGHDT, CDR2 YYEEEE, per germline. This CDR3 comprises 13 residues.

In nucleotides, the CDR3 is TGCGCCAGCAGCCCCCCAGCAGGGGAGTCTGGCTACACCTTC. It specifies CASSPPAGESGYTF. The rearrangement links TRBV5-1 to TRBJ1-2; D might be TRBD1 (6 bases). CDR3 size: 14 residues. CDR1 and CDR2 (germline): SGHRS, YFSETQ. V was pared by 4 bases and J by 7 bases, with 17 bases between.

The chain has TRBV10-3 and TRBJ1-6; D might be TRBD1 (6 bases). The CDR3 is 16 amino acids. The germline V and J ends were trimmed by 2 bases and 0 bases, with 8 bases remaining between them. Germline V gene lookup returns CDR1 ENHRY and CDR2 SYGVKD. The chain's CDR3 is CAISEEGGSYNSPLHF. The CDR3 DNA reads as TGTGCCATCAGTGAGGAAGGGGGCTCCTATAATTCACCCCTCCACTTT.

The CDR3 loop is CASSLEASGRQETQYF. In DNA form, the CDR3 reads TGTGCCAGCAGCTTAGAGGCTAGCGGCAGACAAGAGACCCAGTACTTC. The chain combines TRBV11-2 with TRBJ2-5; 7 bases agree with TRBD2. CDR1 and CDR2 (germline): SGHAT, FQNNGV. V lost 0 bases to trimming and J lost 2 bases; unmatched junction nucleotides: 6. The CDR3 length is 16 residues.

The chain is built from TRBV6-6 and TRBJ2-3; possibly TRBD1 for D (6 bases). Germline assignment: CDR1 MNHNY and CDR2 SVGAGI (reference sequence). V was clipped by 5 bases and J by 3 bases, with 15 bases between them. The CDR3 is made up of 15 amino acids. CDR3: CASSLGTRGTDTQYF. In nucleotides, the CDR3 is TGTGCCAGCAGTCTCGGGACAAGGGGGACAGATACGCAGTATTTT.

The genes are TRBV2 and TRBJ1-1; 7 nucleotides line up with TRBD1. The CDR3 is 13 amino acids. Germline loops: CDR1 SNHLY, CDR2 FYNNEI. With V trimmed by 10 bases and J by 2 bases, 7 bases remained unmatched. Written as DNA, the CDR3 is TGTGCCAAAACGACAGGGCTTAACACTGAAGCTTTCTTT. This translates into CAKTTGLNTEAFF.

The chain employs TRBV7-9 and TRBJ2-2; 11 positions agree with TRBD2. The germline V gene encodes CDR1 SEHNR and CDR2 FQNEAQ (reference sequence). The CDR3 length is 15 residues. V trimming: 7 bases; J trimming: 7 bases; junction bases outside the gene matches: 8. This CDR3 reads CASIAGGPWSGELFF. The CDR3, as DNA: TGTGCCAGCATAGCGGGGGGGCCGTGGAGCGGGGAGCTGTTTTTT.